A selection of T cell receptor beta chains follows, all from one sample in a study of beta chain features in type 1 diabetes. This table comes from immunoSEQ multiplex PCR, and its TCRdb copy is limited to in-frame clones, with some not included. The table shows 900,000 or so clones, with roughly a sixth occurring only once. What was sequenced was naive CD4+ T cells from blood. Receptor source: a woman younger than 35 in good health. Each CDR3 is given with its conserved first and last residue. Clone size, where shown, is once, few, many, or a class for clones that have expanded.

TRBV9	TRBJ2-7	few	CASSVGPTYEQYF
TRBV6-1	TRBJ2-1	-	CASSTGYNEQFF
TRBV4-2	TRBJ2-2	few	CASSQESFTGELFF
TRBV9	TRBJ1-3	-	CASSVDPRGTGSGNTIYF
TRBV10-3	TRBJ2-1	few	CAISDPSRVSSGSYNEQFF
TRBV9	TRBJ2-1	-	CASSARLALTNEQFF
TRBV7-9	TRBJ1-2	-	CASSYTGDWSNYGYTF
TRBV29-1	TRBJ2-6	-	CSGEGGGLGSGANVLTF
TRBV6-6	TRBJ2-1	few	CASSYSRDYNEQFF
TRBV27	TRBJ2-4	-	CASSSRAPGTTIF
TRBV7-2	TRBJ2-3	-	CASSLSREDTQYF
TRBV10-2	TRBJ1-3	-	CASSLVDTIYF
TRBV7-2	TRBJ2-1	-	CASSFAGLGFF
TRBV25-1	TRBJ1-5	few	CASSELNSNQPQHF
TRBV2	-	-	CASSGARVAGAYYEQYF
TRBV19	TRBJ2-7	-	CASSIARASGIYEQYF
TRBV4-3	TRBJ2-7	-	CASSSGSGNYEQYF
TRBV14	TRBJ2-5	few	CASSQEVDRLETQYF
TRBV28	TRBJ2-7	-	CASSVSWGSYEQYF
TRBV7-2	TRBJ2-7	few	CASSPSLAHHYEQYF
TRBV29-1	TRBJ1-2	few	CSVRQGSQNYGYTF
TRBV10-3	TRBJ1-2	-	CAILKGQRDGYTF
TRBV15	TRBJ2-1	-	CATSRVPRGLLAPNEQFF
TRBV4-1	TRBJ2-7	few	CASSLSTLSEQYF
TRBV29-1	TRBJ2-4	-	CSVGLAGVKNIQYF
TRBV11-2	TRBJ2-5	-	CASSLLSQGAETQYF
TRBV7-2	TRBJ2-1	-	CASSLSSYNEQFF
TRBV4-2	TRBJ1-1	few	CASSQGGRGRLNTEAFF
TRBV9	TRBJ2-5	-	CASTVASSLSGSARAMETQYF
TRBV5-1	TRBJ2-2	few	CASSLGGSDTGELFF